This TCR beta chain was profiled in a study of tissue T cells after allogeneic stem cell transplantation. Comments on this clone: Its cognate antigen is unknown.

The CDR3 contains 15 residues. CDR1 and CDR2 from the germline V gene are KGHSH and LQKENI. The trim removed 6 bases at V and 4 bases at J, leaving 3 bases unmatched. CDR3 sequences, V/J genes, frequencies and template counts came from survey-depth TCRbeta sequencing. The method was immunoSEQ multiplex PCR; TCRdb's version includes in-frame clones alone and lacks a portion of them. The sample lists 20,000 to 30,000 clones, 70% to 75% seen once, with less than 10% in the top ten. The study's findings and limits: Motif-based clustering found tissue-specific repertoire signatures shared across patients, though few clones were shared.

Median post-mortem interval was about 9.8 hours for GI, liver, skin and lymphoid tissues. J is TRBJ2-1 and V is TRBV18, with 13 bases that match TRBD2. Sequenced here: tissue from the ileum, sampled at autopsy. This receptor was identified in a female donor over 55 with lung cancer. CDR3 region: CASSQTSGRYNEQFF. In nucleotides, the CDR3 is TGTGCCAGCTCCCAGACTAGCGGGAGGTACAATGAGCAGTTCTTC.